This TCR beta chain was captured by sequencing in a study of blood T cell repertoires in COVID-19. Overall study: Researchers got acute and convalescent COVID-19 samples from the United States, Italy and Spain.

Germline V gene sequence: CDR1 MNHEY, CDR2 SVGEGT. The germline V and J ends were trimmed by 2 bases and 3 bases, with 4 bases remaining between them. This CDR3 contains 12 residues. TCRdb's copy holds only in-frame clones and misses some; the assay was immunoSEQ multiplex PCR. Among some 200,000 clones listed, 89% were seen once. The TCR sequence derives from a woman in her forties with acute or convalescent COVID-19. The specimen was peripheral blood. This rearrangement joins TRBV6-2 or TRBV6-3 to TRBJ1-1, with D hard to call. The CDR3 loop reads CASSYTDTEAFF. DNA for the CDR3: TGTGCCAGCAGTTACACAGACACTGAAGCTTTCTTT.